One T cell receptor beta chain is described in this entry. The data originate from a study of CD8 T cells in Susac syndrome. The authors reverse transcribed roughly 0.5 to 1 ug RNA with random hexamers. Across 54 Vbeta and 13 Jbeta, TCR beta CDR3 was amplified with immunoSEQ multiplex PCR. TCRdb called the immunoSEQ multiplex PCR reads again in MiXCR, with one record for every CDR3 protein. The sample carries some 190,000 distinct CDR3 sequences, 94% recorded once. Per the germline V gene, CDR1 is SGHRS and CDR2 is YFSETQ. The ends lost 8 bases at V and 5 bases at J; junction bases unmatched: 5. The CDR3 is made up of 13 amino acids.

Sequenced material: CD4+ T cells from PBMCs. The TCR was taken from a human donor with Susac syndrome. The V call is TRBV5-1, the J call TRBJ2-3; 10 bases line up with TRBD1. CDR3 in DNA: TGCGCCAGTATGACAGGGGGCGAAGATACGCAGTATTTT. Its translation is CASMTGGEDTQYF.